The rows below give T cell receptor beta chains drawn from one sample of a study of T cell repertoires in ileal Crohn's disease. Profiled with immunoSEQ multiplex PCR; TCRdb holds only in-frame clones, not every one. The table shows approximately 11,000 clones, with roughly 76% occurring only once. Sequencing input: ileal tissue. Receptor source: an adult with Crohn's disease. Both conserved end residues are part of each CDR3. The order of the fields is V gene, clone size, D gene, J gene, CDR3 protein, CDR3 DNA. A D gene is named only where the DNA matches it firmly. The size entry is marked missing in some rows and otherwise reads once, few, many or a size class.

v_gene: TRBV4-2
abundance: -
d_gene: TRBD2
j_gene: TRBJ2-2
CDR3aa: CASSQAAGGGRTGELFF
CDR3nt: TGTGCCAGCAGCCAAGCTGCCGGGGGGGGCCGTACCGGGGAGCTGTTTTTT

v_gene: TRBV30
abundance: -
d_gene: -
j_gene: TRBJ1-6
CDR3aa: CAWSYGRTDSYNSPLHF
CDR3nt: TGTGCCTGGAGTTACGGGAGAACAGACTCCTATAATTCACCCCTCCACTTT

v_gene: TRBV10-1
abundance: few
d_gene: -
j_gene: TRBJ1-3
CDR3aa: CASSESPSRDTIYF
CDR3nt: TGCGCCAGCAGTGAGTCTCCATCTCGGGACACCATATATTTT

v_gene: TRBV6-1
abundance: -
d_gene: -
j_gene: TRBJ1-1
CDR3aa: CATPERDANTEAFF
CDR3nt: TGTGCCACCCCCGAACGGGATGCGAACACTGAAGCTTTCTTT

v_gene: TRBV9
abundance: -
d_gene: TRBD2
j_gene: TRBJ2-5
CDR3aa: CASSVSCCGGASETQYF
CDR3nt: TGTGCCAGCAGCGTAAGTTGCTGCGGGGGGGCCTCCGAGACCCAGTACTTC

v_gene: TRBV29-1
abundance: -
d_gene: -
j_gene: TRBJ1-2
CDR3aa: CSVSETGYYGYTF
CDR3nt: TGCAGCGTTTCAGAGACAGGCTACTATGGCTACACCTTC

v_gene: TRBV10-3
abundance: -
d_gene: -
j_gene: TRBJ2-1
CDR3aa: CAISDRNEQFF
CDR3nt: TGTGCCATCAGTGACCGGAATGAGCAGTTCTTC

v_gene: TRBV11-3
abundance: -
d_gene: -
j_gene: TRBJ1-1
CDR3aa: CASRFPQGNTEAFF
CDR3nt: TGTGCCAGCAGATTTCCACAGGGGAACACTGAAGCTTTCTTT

v_gene: TRBV7-2
abundance: -
d_gene: TRBD1
j_gene: TRBJ1-4
CDR3aa: CASSLVGQGLEEKLFF
CDR3nt: TGTGCCAGCAGCTTAGTGGGACAGGGCCTTGAGGAAAAACTGTTTTTT

v_gene: TRBV29-1
abundance: -
d_gene: TRBD1
j_gene: TRBJ1-1
CDR3aa: CSVREQGAYTEAFF
CDR3nt: TGCAGCGTGAGGGAACAGGGGGCTTACACTGAAGCTTTCTTT

v_gene: TRBV4-3
abundance: few
d_gene: -
j_gene: TRBJ1-2
CDR3aa: CASSQDWAGANYGYTF
CDR3nt: TGCGCCAGCAGCCAAGATTGGGCAGGGGCGAACTATGGCTACACCTTC

v_gene: TRBV5-6
abundance: once
d_gene: TRBD1
j_gene: TRBJ1-4
CDR3aa: CASSLGQGIPNEKLFF
CDR3nt: TGTGCCAGCAGCTTGGGACAGGGGATTCCTAATGAAAAACTGTTTTTT

v_gene: TRBV5-1
abundance: -
d_gene: TRBD2
j_gene: TRBJ2-1
CDR3aa: CASSWPSGVSYNEQFF
CDR3nt: TGCGCCAGCAGCTGGCCGAGCGGGGTCTCCTACAATGAGCAGTTCTTC

v_gene: TRBV7-3
abundance: -
d_gene: -
j_gene: TRBJ1-1
CDR3aa: CASSPPDRPTIITEAFF
CDR3nt: TGTGCCAGCAGCCCTCCGGACAGACCCACTATTATCACTGAAGCTTTCTTT

v_gene: TRBV4-1
abundance: -
d_gene: TRBD1
j_gene: TRBJ1-1
CDR3aa: CASSQVRSGGISSTEAFF
CDR3nt: TGCGCCAGCAGCCAAGTCAGGTCAGGGGGCATATCGAGCACTGAAGCTTTCTTT

v_gene: TRBV5-1
abundance: few
d_gene: TRBD1
j_gene: TRBJ2-5
CDR3aa: CASGRDRQETQYF
CDR3nt: TGCGCCAGCGGCCGGGACAGGCAAGAGACCCAGTACTTC

v_gene: TRBV5-5
abundance: medium-sized
d_gene: TRBD1
j_gene: TRBJ2-4
CDR3aa: CASSLGDRGGKRDIQYF
CDR3nt: TGTGCCAGCAGCTTGGGGGACAGGGGAGGAAAGAGGGACATTCAGTACTTC

v_gene: TRBV18
abundance: -
d_gene: -
j_gene: TRBJ2-7
CDR3aa: CASSPSDYEQYF
CDR3nt: TGTGCCAGCTCACCATCAGACTACGAGCAGTACTTC

v_gene: TRBV9
abundance: -
d_gene: TRBD1
j_gene: TRBJ1-3
CDR3aa: CARRGTARGNTIYF
CDR3nt: TGTGCCAGGCGAGGGACAGCAAGGGGAAACACCATATATTTT

v_gene: TRBV4-3
abundance: -
d_gene: -
j_gene: TRBJ1-5
CDR3aa: CASSQDHHGLPQHF
CDR3nt: TGCGCCAGCAGCCAAGATCACCACGGACTGCCCCAGCATTTT